One sample yielded the 28 T cell receptor beta chains listed below, sequenced in a study of T cells in Graves' hyperthyroidism and ophthalmopathy. Amplification yielded TCR beta CDR3 regions, with RNA transcripts as the source. HTBI primers were used for first-round RT-PCR of the TCR CDR3. A single record per CDR3 protein comes from TCRdb applying MiXCR to the multiplex PCR reads. The sample holds about 160,000 distinct CDR3 sequences, about a tenth seen once. Sequencing was done on a sample of blood. These receptors all come from a woman aged 18-29 years with Graves' hyperthyroidism that later progressed to Graves' ophthalmopathy.

The J gene is TRBJ1-4, the V gene TRBV19; no clear D gene. There are 18 residues in the CDR3. Germline loops: CDR1 LNHDA, CDR2 SQIVND (reference sequence). Trimming left V 6 bases short and J 4 bases short, with 24 bases between. The CDR3 protein is CASSPQKPGNYVNEKLFF. The CDR3 region has the DNA TGTGCCAGTAGCCCACAGAAGCCGGGGAATTATGTTAATGAAAAACTGTTTTTT.

This clonotype was seen ten or more times. V and J are TRBV11-1 and TRBJ1-1; D gene unclear. Germline CDR1 reads SGHAT; CDR2 reads FQDESV (reference sequence). This CDR3 has 13 amino acids. The V end was cut by 1 base, the J end by 4 bases, with 7 bases between. CDR3 sequence: CASSLGAGTEAFF. CDR3 DNA sequence: TGTGCCAGCAGCTTAGGGGCTGGCACTGAAGCTTTCTTT.

This clonotype was counted at least ten times. This rearrangement joins TRBV7-9 to TRBJ1-1; 9 bases align to TRBD1. The CDR3 extends over 16 amino acids. Trimming removed 5 bases from V and 1 base from J; junction bases left unmatched: 8. Germline V gene sequence: CDR1 SEHNR, CDR2 FQNEAQ (reference sequence). In DNA, the CDR3 is TGTGCCAGCAGCCCCCCACCGACAGGGGGGAACACTGAAGCTTTCTTT. It is translated as CASSPPPTGGNTEAFF.

This clonotype was seen many times. This rearrangement joins TRBV20-1 to TRBJ2-1; the match to TRBD2 covers 8 bases. After removal of 3 bases from V and 4 bases from J, the junction contained 8 bases not matched to a gene. Germline CDR1 reads DFQATT; CDR2 reads SNEGSKA (reference sequence). This CDR3 region has 15 residues. The CDR3 sequence: CSASPGTSSYNEQFF. The DNA for the CDR3 is TGCAGTGCTAGTCCCGGGACTAGTTCTTACAATGAGCAGTTCTTC.

This clonotype was recorded at least ten times. The chain has TRBV7-8 and TRBJ1-5, with D uncertain. Germline lookup yields CDR1 SGHVS and CDR2 FQNEAQ. V gave up 6 bases and J gave up 0 bases, with 12 bases separating them. CDR3 length equals 15 residues. This chain's CDR3 is CASSIFAGSNQPQHF. The CDR3 DNA sequence: TGTGCCAGCAGTATATTTGCGGGTAGCAATCAGCCCCAGCATTTT.

The chain joins TRBV6-9 to TRBJ1-1; 8 nucleotides match TRBD1. CDR1 MNHGY and CDR2 SVAAGI come from the germline V gene. This CDR3 comprises 14 residues. With 3 bases clipped from V and 6 bases from J, the junction kept 6 bases outside the gene matches. In DNA form, the CDR3 reads TGTGCCAGCAGTTACACAGGGGGTGGTTCTGAAGCTTTCTTT. This encodes CASSYTGGGSEAFF.

This clonotype came up many times. This sequence joins TRBV20-1 and TRBJ2-1, with 15 bases matching TRBD2. This CDR3 has 15 residues. The V segment lost 3 bases and the J segment 9 bases; nucleotides outside the gene matches: 6. Germline V lookup: CDR1 DFQATT, CDR2 SNEGSKA (reference sequence). The CDR3 loop is CSARLPGLAGGEQFF. Here the CDR3 DNA reads TGCAGTGCTAGGCTTCCGGGACTAGCGGGGGGTGAGCAGTTCTTC.

V usage is TRBV4-2 and J usage is TRBJ2-2; D is unresolved. CDR3 size: 12 residues. The germline V gene has CDR1 LGHNA and CDR2 YNFKEQ. Deletions cut 6 bases from V and 8 bases from J, with 10 bases between. The CDR3: CASRPDGGELFF. CDR3 DNA: TGTGCCAGCAGACCCGACGGAGGGGAGCTGTTTTTT.

This clonotype was found many times. V is TRBV29-1 and J is TRBJ2-7, with D uncertain. Per germline, CDR1 SQVTM and CDR2 ANQGSEA. Trimming pared 6 bases from V and 1 base from J, leaving 7 bases between. The CDR3 is made up of 11 amino acids. The CDR3 reads CSVIDSYEQYF. CDR3 DNA sequence: TGCAGCGTGATCGATTCCTACGAGCAGTACTTC.

This clonotype has ten or more counts. The rearrangement links TRBV6-2 or TRBV6-3 to TRBJ2-7, with unresolved D. Germline-derived CDR1 and CDR2 are MNHEY and SVGEGT. Trimming stripped 6 bases from V and 0 bases from J, with 18 bases between. CDR3 length: 16 amino acids. CDR3 sequence (DNA): TGTGCCAGCAGCTTCGGTCTCAGTGATAGCTCCTACGAGCAGTACTTC. It yields the protein CASSFGLSDSSYEQYF.

This clonotype was seen at least ten times. The CDR3 nucleotides are TGCAGCGTTGAAGAGCCGGACAGGGGTAATGAAAACATTCAGTACTTC. It translates to CSVEEPDRGNENIQYF. The V and J genes are TRBV29-1 and TRBJ2-4; TRBD1 matches 9 bases. V was pared by 0 bases and J by 5 bases, with 8 bases of the junction left unmatched. There are 16 residues in the CDR3. The germline gives CDR1 SQVTM, CDR2 ANQGSEA.

Many counts were recorded for this clonotype. This rearrangement joins TRBV29-1 to TRBJ1-2; D gene unclear. Looked up from germline, CDR1 is SQVTM and CDR2 is ANQGSEA. This CDR3 is built from 12 residues. V was trimmed by 0 bases and J by 8 bases, leaving 10 bases between them. In DNA form, the CDR3 reads TGCAGCGTTGAAGAATTTTTGAGAGGCTACACCTTC. It translates to CSVEEFLRGYTF.

This clonotype was picked up a small number of times. The rearrangement uses TRBV20-1 and TRBJ2-5; 11 bases are shared with TRBD2. Per germline, CDR1 DFQATT and CDR2 SNEGSKA (reference sequence). This CDR3 has 15 residues. V lost 5 bases and J lost 1; bases outside the gene matches: 6. The CDR3 region has the DNA TGCAGTGCTGGATTTAGCGGGGGGGGCCAAGAGACCCAGTACTTC. Residues: CSAGFSGGGQETQYF.

CDR3 sequence: CASSLVELNTDTQYF. DNA of the CDR3: TGTGCCAGCAGCTTGGTTGAACTAAACACAGATACGCAGTATTTT. V and J are TRBV5-5 and TRBJ2-3; D not resolved. The CDR3 covers 15 residues. Trimming cost V 0 bases and J 2 bases, with 10 bases left between them. Germline CDR1 reads SGHKS; CDR2 reads YYEKEE (reference sequence).

In this sample, this clonotype turned up many times. V and J are TRBV29-1 and TRBJ1-2; D ambiguous. The CDR3 is 14 amino acids. The germline gives CDR1 SQVTM, CDR2 ANQGSEA. V was shortened by 4 bases and J by 2 bases, with 14 bases between the two germline ends. CDR3 sequence reads: CSVATPIWNYGYTF. CDR3 bases: TGCAGCGTTGCAACCCCGATTTGGAACTATGGCTACACCTTC.

This clonotype was counted many times. The chain combines TRBV7-3 with TRBJ2-3; possibly TRBD2 for D (5 bases). V was trimmed by 2 bases and J by 6 bases, leaving 18 bases between them. Germline CDR1 reads SGHTA; CDR2 reads FQGTGA. This CDR3 is 16 amino acids long. DNA of the CDR3: TGTGCCAGCAGCTTAGGAAGGTCCCCCTCGGGGGATACGCAGTATTTT. This encodes CASSLGRSPSGDTQYF.

This clonotype was picked up one time. This chain connects TRBV6-1 to TRBJ2-7; 8 bases are a match to TRBD2. CDR1 is MNHNS and CDR2 is SASEGT in the germline V gene. The CDR3 runs to 14 residues. Losses at the gene ends were 6 bases for V and 0 bases for J; bases not matched to a gene: 4. In DNA form, the CDR3 reads TGTGCCAGCAGACGGGGGGGCAGCTCCTACGAGCAGTACTTC. This codes for CASRRGGSSYEQYF.

In the case of this clonotype: A much larger clone differs from this one at a single base, so this may be a read error. This chain uses TRBV11-2 with TRBJ2-1; 10 bases are shared with TRBD2. Trimming at V came to 5 bases and at J to 7 bases, leaving 11 bases not matched to a gene. The germline gives CDR1 SGHAT, CDR2 FQNNGV. CDR3 length equals 16 residues. The CDR3 DNA follows: TGTGCCAGCAGCGCTAGCGGGAGATCCTGGGTTAATGAGCAGTTCTTC. Translation: CASSASGRSWVNEQFF. Drawing the rest from reference TRBV11-2 and TRBJ2-1, the complete variable domain is EAGVAQSPRYKIIEKRQSVAFWCNPISGHATLYWYQQILGQGPKLLIQFQNNGVVDDSQLPKDRFSAERLKGVDSTLKIQPAKLEDSAVYLCASSASGRSWVNEQFFGPGTRLTVL.

This clonotype has just a few counts. This chain connects TRBV5-1 to TRBJ2-3; either TRBD1 or TRBD2 may fit D (5 bases each). Trimming pared 0 bases from V and 4 bases from J, leaving 21 bases between. Germline V CDR1 and CDR2: SGHRS, YFSETQ. This CDR3 has 18 amino acids. Here the CDR3 DNA reads TGCGCCAGCAGCTTGGCACTGCCGGGAAAAAGGGGCGCAGATACGCAGTATTTT. This sequence encodes CASSLALPGKRGADTQYF.

This clonotype was seen ten or more times. The chain employs TRBV20-1 and TRBJ2-7, with D unclear. The CDR3 totals 12 residues. CDR1 is DFQATT and CDR2 is SNEGSKA in the germline V gene (reference sequence). Trimming took off 4 bases at V and 6 bases at J, with 13 bases between the two ends. The CDR3 region has the DNA TGCAGTGCTAAAGCAGACTCTCCCGAGCAGTACTTC. Translation gives CSAKADSPEQYF.

Many counts were recorded for this clonotype. J is TRBJ1-2 and V is TRBV9, with D tentatively TRBD1 (6 bases). V was trimmed by 4 bases and J by 1 base, leaving 17 bases between them. The CDR3 sequence is 16 residues long. CDR1 SGDLS and CDR2 YYNGEE come from the germline V gene. CDR3 region: CASSTRGGILNYGYTF. The DNA of the CDR3 is TGTGCCAGCAGCACGCGAGGGGGAATACTTAACTATGGCTACACCTTC.

This clonotype was counted only a few times. This sequence may be a read error, since a much larger clone differs from it by one base. No conserved phenylalanine or tryptophan ends this CDR3, so it is likely a read error. The rearrangement uses TRBV20-1 and TRBJ2-7, with D possibly matching TRBD2 (6 bases). CDR1 is DFQATT and CDR2 is SNEGSKA in the germline V gene (reference sequence). CDR3 size: 13 residues. Deletions cut 3 bases from V and 0 bases from J, with 9 bases between. DNA for the CDR3: TGCAGTGCTAGGAGGCGGGGCTCCTACGAGCAGTACCTC. Translation: CSARRRGSYEQYL.

This sequence joins TRBV7-8 and TRBJ2-7; 7 nucleotides line up with TRBD1. The CDR3 is 16 residues long. From germline, CDR1 is SGHVS and CDR2 FQNEAQ. Trimming removed 4 bases from V and 0 bases from J; junction bases left unmatched: 9. DNA for the CDR3: TGTGCCAGCAGCTCCGAAAGAGGACAGGCCTCCTACGAGCAGTACTTC. It codes for CASSSERGQASYEQYF.

There are a few counts of this clonotype. The chain combines TRBV28 with TRBJ2-1; D gene uncertain. Germline V gene data show CDR1 as MDHEN and CDR2 as SYDVKM. V lost 1 base and J 8 bases, leaving 12 bases between the germline ends. The CDR3 spans 14 residues. CDR3 nucleotides: TGTGCCAGCAGTTTATATGGGCGGTCCGATGAGCAGTTCTTC. This translates into CASSLYGRSDEQFF.

This clonotype was observed many times. The rearrangement joins TRBV11-3 to TRBJ2-5; maybe TRBD2 (5 bases). The germline V gene encodes CDR1 SGHNT and CDR2 YENEEA. The V and J ends lost 5 bases and 5 bases respectively, with 12 bases between them. This CDR3 has 13 residues. The CDR3 loop reads CASSPRVGETQYF. The CDR3 bases are TGTGCCAGCAGCCCGCGGGTGGGGGAGACCCAGTACTTC. Variable domain in full (rest from reference TRBV11-3 and TRBJ2-5): EAGVVQSPRYKIIEKKQPVAFWCNPISGHNTLYWYLQNLGQGPELLIRYENEEAVDDSQLPKDRFSAERLKGVDSTLKIQPAELGDSAVYLCASSPRVGETQYFGPGTRLLVL.

This clonotype was counted many times. The CDR3 DNA sequence: TGTGCCAGCAGCCAAGCGGGGGGATACAATGAGCAGTTCTTC. Translated, it gives CASSQAGGYNEQFF. V usage is TRBV11-2 and J usage is TRBJ2-1; TRBD2 matches at 9 bases. Losses at the gene ends were 5 bases for V and 4 bases for J; bases not matched to a gene: 3. The germline CDR1 and CDR2 sequences are SGHAT and FQNNGV. CDR3 length: 14 residues.

This clonotype was detected ten times or more. The rearrangement links TRBV9 to TRBJ2-1, with a tentative D call TRBD1 (6 bases). Germline V gene lookup returns CDR1 SGDLS and CDR2 YYNGEE. The CDR3 is 15 residues long. Between the trimmed V and J ends, which lost 0 bases and 7 bases, there was a span of 14 bases. The CDR3 DNA sequence: TGTGCCAGCAGCGTAGTACAGGGATTTGGAAATGAGCAGTTCTTC. This codes for CASSVVQGFGNEQFF.

Comments on this clonotype: An end of the junction does not agree with germline; a read error may underlie this. This chain connects TRBV7-9 to TRBJ2-7, with 9 bases identical to TRBD2. Looked up from germline, CDR1 is SEHNR and CDR2 is FQNEAQ (reference sequence). The CDR3 has 16 amino acids. The chain's CDR3 is CACSSGLAGDLYEQYF. In DNA form, the CDR3 reads TGTGCCTGCAGCTCGGGACTAGCAGGAGATCTGTACGAGCAGTACTTC.